Listed below are T cell receptor beta chains from one sample, sequenced in a study of blood T cell repertoires in COVID-19. Using immunoSEQ multiplex PCR, the repertoire was profiled, and TCRdb retains in-frame clones only, with some absent. The profile shows about 99,000 clones, roughly 80% of them singletons. The specimen was peripheral blood. These receptors were collected from a woman of 80 years or more with active or convalescent COVID-19. CDR3s include the opening cysteine and the closing phenylalanine or tryptophan. Each record gives: clone size, J gene, V gene, D gene, CDR3 protein, CDR3 DNA. A D gene is named only where the DNA matches it firmly. The size entry is marked missing in some rows and otherwise reads once, few, many or a size class.

>once|TRBJ2-5|TRBV5-4|TRBD1
CASSARQGSKETQYF
TGTGCCAGCAGCGCCCGACAGGGGTCAAAAGAGACCCAGTACTTC
>NA|TRBJ1-5|TRBV6-5|NA
CASSYVRRSQPQHF
TGTGCCAGCAGTTACGTCCGGAGGAGCCAGCCCCAGCATTTT
>NA|TRBJ1-3|TRBV6-5|NA
CASSYSRRGGNTIYF
TGTGCCAGCAGTTACTCGAGAAGGGGTGGAAACACCATATATTTT
>NA|TRBJ2-1|TRBV6-2/TRBV6-3|TRBD1
CASSRTGDEQFF
TGTGCCAGCAGCCGGACAGGGGATGAGCAGTTCTTC
>NA|TRBJ1-2|TRBV3-1/TRBV3-2|TRBD1
CASSHSTGTGSGYTF
TGTGCCAGCAGCCATAGCACCGGGACAGGGAGCGGCTACACCTTC
>NA|TRBJ2-3|TRBV24-1|TRBD2
CATSDSLAGLGGQYF
TGTGCCACCAGTGATTCCCTAGCGGGGCTAGGAGGGCAGTATTTT
>NA|TRBJ2-1|TRBV27|NA
CASQWAGIGYNEQFF
TGTGCCAGCCAGTGGGCAGGCATAGGATACAATGAGCAGTTCTTC
>NA|TRBJ1-1|TRBV5-6|NA
CASSYPTGTNTEAFF
TGTGCCAGCAGCTACCCGACAGGAACGAACACTGAAGCTTTCTTT
>NA|TRBJ2-3|TRBV11-2|TRBD2
CASSPDPSGLRDTQYF
TGTGCCAGCAGCCCCGACCCTAGCGGACTACGAGATACGCAGTATTTT
>NA|TRBJ2-2|TRBV3-1/TRBV3-2|NA
CASRQTFLGANTGELFF
TGTGCCAGCCGCCAGACGTTCTTAGGGGCGAACACCGGGGAGCTGTTTTTT
>NA|TRBJ1-2|TRBV6-5|TRBD1
CASSYSDRGYYGYTF
TGTGCCAGCAGTTACTCGGACAGGGGGTACTATGGCTACACCTTC
>few|TRBJ1-5|TRBV18|NA
CASSEEEYQPQHF
TGTGCCAGCTCAGAGGAGGAGTATCAGCCCCAGCATTTT
>NA|TRBJ2-3|TRBV28|NA
CASSDRASGTDTQYF
TGTGCCAGCAGCGACCGGGCCTCGGGAACAGATACGCAGTATTTT
>NA|TRBJ2-1|TRBV18|NA
CASSPPYGGSVYEQFF
TGTGCCAGCTCACCACCGTACGGGGGATCTGTGTATGAGCAGTTCTTC
>NA|TRBJ1-2|TRBV12-3/TRBV12-4|TRBD1
CASRGTGGYTF
TGTGCCAGCAGGGGGACAGGTGGCTACACCTTC
>NA|TRBJ2-7|TRBV20-1|TRBD2
CSASPAGGLSSYEQYF
TGCAGTGCTAGTCCAGCGGGGGGCCTTAGCTCCTACGAGCAGTACTTC
>few|TRBJ2-3|TRBV13|TRBD1
CASSSDRGRDTQYF
TGTGCCAGCAGCTCGGACAGGGGGCGAGATACGCAGTATTTT
>NA|TRBJ1-2|TRBV11-2|NA
CASSIKLKGQGGGYTF
TGTGCCAGCAGCATAAAGCTCAAGGGGCAGGGTGGTGGCTACACCTTC
>many|TRBJ2-1|TRBV27|TRBD2
CASSPPGLVSYNEQFF
TGTGCCAGCAGTCCCCCGGGACTAGTGTCCTACAATGAGCAGTTCTTC
>NA|TRBJ2-5|TRBV28|NA
CASSLLSQIGTQYF
TGTGCCAGCAGTTTATTATCCCAGATTGGGACCCAGTACTTC
>NA|TRBJ2-3|TRBV24-1|TRBD2
CATSGTSGDVVDTQYF
TGTGCCACGAGCGGGACTAGCGGGGATGTGGTAGATACGCAGTATTTT
>few|TRBJ2-5|TRBV9|TRBD2
CASSPLAGGSGTQYF
TGTGCCAGCAGCCCTCTAGCGGGAGGCTCCGGGACCCAGTACTTC
>NA|TRBJ2-2|TRBV19|TRBD1
CASSILARTGARGTGELFF
TGTGCCAGTAGTATTCTGGCAAGGACAGGGGCGAGAGGTACCGGGGAGCTGTTTTTT
>NA|TRBJ2-1|TRBV2|NA
CASSQDLINEQFF
TGTGCCAGCAGTCAAGACTTGATAAATGAGCAGTTCTTC
>few|TRBJ2-2|TRBV11-2|TRBD2
CASSRTAGSGELFF
TGTGCCAGCAGCCGTACAGCGGGATCCGGGGAGCTGTTTTTT
>NA|TRBJ1-5|TRBV19|NA
CASSINQVSNQPQHF
TGTGCCAGTAGTATAAACCAGGTTAGCAATCAGCCCCAGCATTTT
>NA|TRBJ2-6|TRBV5-1|NA
CASSLGQTVSGANVLTF
TGCGCCAGCAGCTTGGGACAAACGGTCTCTGGGGCCAACGTCCTGACTTTC
>NA|TRBJ1-6|TRBV30|NA
CAWRQKINSPLHF
TGTGCCTGGAGACAGAAGATTAATTCACCCCTCCACTTT
>many|TRBJ2-7|TRBV3-1/TRBV3-2|TRBD1
CASSPGTGVYEQYF
TGTGCCAGCAGCCCCGGGACAGGCGTTTACGAGCAGTACTTC
>NA|TRBJ2-3|TRBV6-2/TRBV6-3|NA
CASSYGGALDTQYF
TGTGCCAGCAGTTACGGGGGGGCCTTAGATACGCAGTATTTT
>once|TRBJ1-4|TRBV5-1|TRBD1
CASSLGQAANEKLFF
TGCGCCAGCAGCTTAGGACAGGCGGCTAATGAAAAACTGTTTTTT
>NA|TRBJ2-2|TRBV2|TRBD2
CASIQTSVGTGELFF
TGTGCCAGCATCCAGACTAGCGTAGGAACCGGGGAGCTGTTTTTT
>NA|TRBJ1-5|TRBV19|TRBD1
CASAFRGLKPQHF
TGTGCCAGTGCTTTCAGGGGGCTCAAGCCCCAGCATTTT
>NA|TRBJ2-1|TRBV4-2|TRBD2
CASSQALAGGPRNEQFF
TGTGCCAGCAGCCAAGCCCTTGCGGGGGGGCCAAGGAATGAGCAGTTCTTC
>NA|TRBJ1-5|TRBV19|NA
CASSIKSTSNQPQHF
TGTGCCAGTAGTATTAAGTCTACTAGCAATCAGCCCCAGCATTTT
>NA|TRBJ1-5|TRBV9|NA
CASSVGTGSQPQHF
TGTGCCAGCAGCGTGGGAACAGGGAGTCAGCCCCAGCATTTT
>NA|TRBJ2-7|TRBV3-1/TRBV3-2|TRBD1
CASSHPGTGDEQYF
TGTGCCAGCAGCCACCCAGGAACAGGGGACGAGCAGTACTTC
>NA|TRBJ1-1|TRBV28|NA
CASSVTRRTFF
TGTGCCAGCAGTGTGACAAGGAGGACTTTCTTT
>NA|TRBJ2-7|TRBV5-6|TRBD1
CASSQQGQSPTYEQYF
TGTGCCAGCAGCCAACAGGGACAGAGTCCTACCTACGAGCAGTACTTC
>NA|TRBJ1-1|TRBV18|NA
CASSPKQGSEAFF
TGTGCCAGCTCACCTAAACAGGGCTCTGAAGCTTTCTTT
>NA|TRBJ1-6|TRBV3-1/TRBV3-2|NA
CASSPTPQVVNSPLHF
TGTGCCAGCAGTCCAACCCCACAAGTGGTTAATTCACCCCTCCACTTT
>NA|TRBJ1-2|TRBV29-1|NA
CSVEDPEAGYTF
TGCAGCGTTGAAGATCCGGAGGCTGGCTACACCTTC
>NA|TRBJ2-7|TRBV9|TRBD1
CASSAGQGGVTDEQYF
TGTGCCAGCAGCGCCGGACAGGGTGGGGTAACGGACGAGCAGTACTTC
>NA|TRBJ2-7|TRBV5-1|NA
CASSLALAAYEQYF
TGCGCCAGCAGCTTGGCTTTAGCTGCGTACGAGCAGTACTTC
>NA|TRBJ2-1|TRBV21-1|NA
CASSGLYSYNEQFF
TGTGCCAGCAGCGGGCTATACTCCTACAATGAGCAGTTCTTC